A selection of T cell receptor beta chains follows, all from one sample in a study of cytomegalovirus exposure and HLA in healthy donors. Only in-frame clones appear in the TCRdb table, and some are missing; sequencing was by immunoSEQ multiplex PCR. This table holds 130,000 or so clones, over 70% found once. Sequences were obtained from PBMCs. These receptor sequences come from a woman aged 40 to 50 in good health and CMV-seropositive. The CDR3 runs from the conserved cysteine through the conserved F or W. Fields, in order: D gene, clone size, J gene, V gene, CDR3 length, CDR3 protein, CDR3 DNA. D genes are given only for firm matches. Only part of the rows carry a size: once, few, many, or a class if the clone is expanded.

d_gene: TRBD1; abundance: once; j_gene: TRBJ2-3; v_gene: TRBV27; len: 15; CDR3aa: CASSSDRGYPDTQYF; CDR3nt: TGTGCCAGCAGTTCGGACAGGGGGTACCCAGATACGCAGTATTTT
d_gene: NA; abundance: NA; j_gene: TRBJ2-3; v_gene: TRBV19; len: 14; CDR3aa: CASSMGASTDTQYF; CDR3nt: TGTGCCAGTAGTATGGGGGCTAGCACAGATACGCAGTATTTT
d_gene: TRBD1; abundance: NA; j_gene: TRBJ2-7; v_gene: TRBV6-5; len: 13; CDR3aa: CASSSGQLYEQYF; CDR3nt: TGTGCCAGCAGTTCGGGACAGCTCTACGAGCAGTACTTC
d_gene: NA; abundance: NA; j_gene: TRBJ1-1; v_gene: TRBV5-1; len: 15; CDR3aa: CASSLARLENTEAFF; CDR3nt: TGCGCCAGCAGCTTGGCGAGACTGGAGAACACTGAAGCTTTCTTT
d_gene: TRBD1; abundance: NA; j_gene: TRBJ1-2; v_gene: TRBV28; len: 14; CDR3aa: CASSGSKGAEGYTF; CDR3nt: TGTGCCAGCAGTGGTAGTAAGGGGGCTGAGGGCTACACCTTC
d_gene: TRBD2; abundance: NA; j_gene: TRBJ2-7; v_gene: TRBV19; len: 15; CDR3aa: CASSTQLASSYEQYF; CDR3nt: TGTGCCAGTAGTACTCAACTAGCGAGTTCCTACGAGCAGTACTTC
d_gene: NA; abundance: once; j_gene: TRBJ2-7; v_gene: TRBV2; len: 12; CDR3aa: CASKRQSYEQYF; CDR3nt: TGTGCCAGCAAGAGACAGTCCTACGAGCAGTACTTC
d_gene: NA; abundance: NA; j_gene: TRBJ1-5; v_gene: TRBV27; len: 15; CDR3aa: CASRNRRLSNQPQHF; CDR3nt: TGTGCCAGCAGAAATAGACGACTTAGCAATCAGCCCCAGCATTTT
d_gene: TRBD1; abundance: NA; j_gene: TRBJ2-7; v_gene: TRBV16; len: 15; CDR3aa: CASSQMGQPPYEQYF; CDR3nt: TGTGCCAGCAGCCAAATGGGACAGCCCCCTTACGAGCAGTACTTC
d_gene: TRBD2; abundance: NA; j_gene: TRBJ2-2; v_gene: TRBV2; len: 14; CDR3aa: CASRREMDTGELFF; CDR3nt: TGTGCCAGCAGGCGGGAGATGGACACCGGGGAGCTGTTTTTT
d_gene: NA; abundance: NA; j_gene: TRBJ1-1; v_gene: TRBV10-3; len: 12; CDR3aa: CAISEGAAEAFF; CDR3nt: TGTGCCATCAGTGAGGGTGCAGCTGAAGCTTTCTTT
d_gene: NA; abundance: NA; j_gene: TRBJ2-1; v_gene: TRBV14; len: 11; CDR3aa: CASSQRNEQFF; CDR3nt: TGTGCCAGCAGCCAACGTAATGAGCAGTTCTTC
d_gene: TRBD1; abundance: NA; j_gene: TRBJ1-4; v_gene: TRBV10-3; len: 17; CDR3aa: CAISDRRQGSTNEKLFF; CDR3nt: TGTGCCATCAGTGACCGACGACAGGGGTCAACTAATGAAAAACTGTTTTTT
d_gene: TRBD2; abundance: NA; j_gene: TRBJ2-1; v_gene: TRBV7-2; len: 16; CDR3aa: CASSLVPSGRGDEQFF; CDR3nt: TGTGCCAGCAGCCTCGTTCCTAGCGGGAGGGGCGATGAGCAGTTCTTC
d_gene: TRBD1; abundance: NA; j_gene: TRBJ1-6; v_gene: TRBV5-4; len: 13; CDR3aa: CASSLAGGSPLHF; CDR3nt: TGTGCCAGCAGCTTGGCAGGGGGATCACCCCTCCACTTT
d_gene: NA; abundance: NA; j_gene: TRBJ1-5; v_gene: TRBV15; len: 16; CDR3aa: CATSTGQIDSNQPQHF; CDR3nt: TGTGCCACCAGCACTGGACAGATTGATAGCAATCAGCCCCAGCATTTT
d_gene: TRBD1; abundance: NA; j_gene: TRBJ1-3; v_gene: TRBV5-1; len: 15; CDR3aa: CASSVPTGEGNTIYF; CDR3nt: TGCGCCAGCAGCGTACCGACAGGGGAAGGAAACACCATATATTTT
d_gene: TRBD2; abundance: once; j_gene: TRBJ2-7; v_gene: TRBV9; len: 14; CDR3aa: CASSETSGRGAQYF; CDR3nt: TGTGCCAGCAGCGAAACTAGCGGGAGGGGAGCCCAGTACTTC
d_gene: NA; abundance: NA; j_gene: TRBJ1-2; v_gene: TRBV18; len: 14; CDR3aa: CASSPDFANYGYTF; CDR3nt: TGTGCCAGCTCACCCGACTTTGCCAACTATGGCTACACCTTC
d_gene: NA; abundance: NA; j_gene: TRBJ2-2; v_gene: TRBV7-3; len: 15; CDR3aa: CASSASSSGTGELFF; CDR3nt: TGTGCCAGCAGCGCTAGCTCTTCGGGTACCGGGGAGCTGTTTTTT
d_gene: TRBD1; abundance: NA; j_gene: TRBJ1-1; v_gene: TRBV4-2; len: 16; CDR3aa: CASSHEQGARGTEAFF; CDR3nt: TGTGCCAGCAGTCACGAACAGGGGGCGCGGGGCACTGAAGCTTTCTTT
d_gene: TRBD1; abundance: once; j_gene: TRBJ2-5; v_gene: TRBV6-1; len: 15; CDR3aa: CASRAGQGDQETQYF; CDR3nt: TGTGCCAGCAGGGCGGGACAGGGGGACCAAGAGACCCAGTACTTC
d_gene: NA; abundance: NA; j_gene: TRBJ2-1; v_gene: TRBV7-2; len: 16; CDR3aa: CASSLMITVPYNEQFF; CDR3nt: TGTGCCAGCAGCTTAATGATAACAGTCCCTTACAATGAGCAGTTCTTC
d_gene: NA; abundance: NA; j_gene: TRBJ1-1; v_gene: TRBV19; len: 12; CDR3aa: CASSGANTEAFF; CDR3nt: TGTGCCAGTAGTGGGGCAAACACTGAAGCTTTCTTT
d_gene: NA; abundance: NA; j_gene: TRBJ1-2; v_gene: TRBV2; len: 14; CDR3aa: CASSEGLGGYGYTF; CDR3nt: TGTGCCAGCAGTGAAGGGTTAGGGGGCTATGGCTACACCTTC
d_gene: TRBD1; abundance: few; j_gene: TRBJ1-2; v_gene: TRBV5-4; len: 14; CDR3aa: CASSLSGTGDGYTF; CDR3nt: TGTGCCAGCAGCTTGAGTGGGACAGGGGACGGCTACACCTTC
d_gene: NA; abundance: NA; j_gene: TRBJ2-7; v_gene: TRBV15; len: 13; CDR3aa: CATSGSAVYEQYF; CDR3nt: TGTGCCACCAGCGGGAGTGCGGTATACGAGCAGTACTTC
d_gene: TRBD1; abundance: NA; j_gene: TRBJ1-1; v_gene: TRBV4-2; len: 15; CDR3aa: CASSRGGIMNTEAFF; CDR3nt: TGTGCCAGCAGCAGAGGGGGCATCATGAACACTGAAGCTTTCTTT
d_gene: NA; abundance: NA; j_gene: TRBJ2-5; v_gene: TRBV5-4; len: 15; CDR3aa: CASRFGGPVQETQYF; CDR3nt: TGTGCCAGCAGGTTTGGAGGACCGGTCCAAGAGACCCAGTACTTC
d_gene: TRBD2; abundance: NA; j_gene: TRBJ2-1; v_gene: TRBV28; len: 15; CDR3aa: CASSSASGGYNEQFF; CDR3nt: TGTGCCAGCAGTTCTGCTAGCGGGGGCTACAATGAGCAGTTCTTC
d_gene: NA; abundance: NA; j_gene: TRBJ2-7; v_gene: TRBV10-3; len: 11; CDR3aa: CAISAGSEQYF; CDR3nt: TGTGCCATCAGTGCGGGTTCCGAGCAGTACTTC
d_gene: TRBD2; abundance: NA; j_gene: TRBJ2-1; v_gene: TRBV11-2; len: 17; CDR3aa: CASSVVLAGVGDNEQFF; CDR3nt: TGTGCCAGCAGCGTGGTACTAGCGGGAGTGGGGGACAATGAGCAGTTCTTC
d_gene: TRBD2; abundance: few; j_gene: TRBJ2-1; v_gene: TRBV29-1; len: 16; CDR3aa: CSVEGLAGASYNEQFF; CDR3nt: TGCAGCGTTGAAGGACTAGCGGGAGCCAGCTACAATGAGCAGTTCTTC
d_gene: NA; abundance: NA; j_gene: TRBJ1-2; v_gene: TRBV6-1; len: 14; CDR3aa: CASSPRGPENGYTF; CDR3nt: TGTGCCAGCAGCCCACGAGGTCCCGAAAATGGCTACACCTTC
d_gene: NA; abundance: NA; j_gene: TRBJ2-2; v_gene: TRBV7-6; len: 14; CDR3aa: CASSSPSNTGELFF; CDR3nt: TGTGCCAGCAGCTCCCCATCGAACACCGGGGAGCTGTTTTTT
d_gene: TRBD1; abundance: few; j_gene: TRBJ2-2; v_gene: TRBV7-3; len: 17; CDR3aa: CASSFFLEGAPAGELFF; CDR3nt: TGTGCCAGCAGCTTTTTTCTCGAGGGGGCCCCAGCCGGGGAGCTGTTTTTT
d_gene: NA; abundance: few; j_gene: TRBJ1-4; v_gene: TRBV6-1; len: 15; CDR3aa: CASRVWGATNEKLFF; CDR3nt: TGTGCCAGCAGGGTTTGGGGAGCAACTAATGAAAAACTGTTTTTT
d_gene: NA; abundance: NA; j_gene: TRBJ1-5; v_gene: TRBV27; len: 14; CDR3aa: CASSWGGGNQPQHF; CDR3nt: TGTGCCAGCAGTTGGGGGGGAGGCAATCAGCCCCAGCATTTT
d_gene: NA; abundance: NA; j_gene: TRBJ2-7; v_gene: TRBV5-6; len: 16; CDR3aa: CASSLAGAGRGGEQYF; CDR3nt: TGTGCCAGCAGCTTGGCAGGTGCAGGAAGGGGAGGCGAGCAGTACTTC
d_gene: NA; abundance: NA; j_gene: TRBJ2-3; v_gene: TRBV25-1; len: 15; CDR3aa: CASSETGLNTDTQYF; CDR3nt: TGTGCCAGCAGTGAAACAGGGTTAAACACAGATACGCAGTATTTT
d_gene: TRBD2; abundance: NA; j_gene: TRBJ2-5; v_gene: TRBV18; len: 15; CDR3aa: CASSPVTSGQETQYF; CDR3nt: TGTGCCAGCTCACCGGTGACTAGCGGCCAAGAGACCCAGTACTTC